The 18 T cell receptor beta chains below all came from one sample that was sequenced in a study of blood T cell repertoires in COVID-19. TCRdb's copy holds only in-frame clones and misses some; the assay was immunoSEQ multiplex PCR. The data show about 100,000 clones, less than 80% seen once. The sample was peripheral blood. These TCRs come from a man between 65 and 80 years old with active or convalescent COVID-19.

The J gene is TRBJ2-7, the V gene TRBV19, with D possibly matching TRBD1 (6 bases). The CDR3 runs 15 residues. The germline CDR1 and CDR2 sequences are LNHDA and SQIVND (reference sequence). The V gene lost 3 bases and the J gene lost 2 bases, with 14 bases spanning the gap. CDR3 bases: TGTGCCAGTAGTATGGCAACAGGGTACCCCTACGAGCAGTACTTC. Its translation is CASSMATGYPYEQYF.

CDR3 residues: CASSRLDSATGELFF. The CDR3 DNA sequence: TGTGCCAGCAGTCGCTTGGACAGTGCCACCGGGGAGCTGTTTTTT. This chain links TRBV28 with TRBJ2-2, with D maybe TRBD1 (6 bases). The CDR3 runs to 15 residues. The V end lost 5 bases, the J end lost 4 bases, and 14 bases lay between the germline ends. CDR1 and CDR2 from the germline V gene are MDHEN and SYDVKM.

The CDR3 sequence is CASGRDPNQPQHF. CDR3 nucleotides: TGTGCCAGCGGGAGGGATCCCAATCAGCCCCAGCATTTT. The rearrangement joins TRBV6-5 to TRBJ1-5; D remains unclear. V was trimmed by 8 bases and J by 3 bases, leaving 11 bases between them. Germline assignment: CDR1 MNHEY and CDR2 SVGAGI. This CDR3 has 13 residues.

This chain joins TRBV10-1 and TRBJ2-1, with 10 positions matching TRBD1. The CDR3 extends over 16 amino acids. Germline trimming cut 3 bases from V and 2 bases from J; bases unmatched to any gene: 4. In germline, CDR1 is WNHNN, CDR2 SYGVQD (reference sequence). CDR3 in amino acids: CASSDPGTGAYNEQFF. CDR3 nucleotides: TGCGCCAGCAGTGACCCCGGGACAGGGGCCTACAATGAGCAGTTCTTC.

The rearrangement links TRBV5-1 to TRBJ2-5; weak D call: TRBD1 (5 bases). Germline V gene sequence: CDR1 SGHRS, CDR2 YFSETQ. This CDR3 comprises 16 residues. V was trimmed by 0 bases and J by 5 bases, leaving 17 bases between them. The DNA for the CDR3 is TGCGCCAGCAGCTTGGCTTCGGGCAGGGTTGGGGAGACCCAGTACTTC. Translating it yields CASSLASGRVGETQYF.

This clone occurred once. The V gene is TRBV15, the J gene TRBJ1-4; possibly TRBD1 for D (6 bases). Trimming stripped 2 bases from V and 8 bases from J, with 9 bases between. In germline, CDR1 is LNHNV, CDR2 YYDKDF (reference sequence). CDR3 size: 13 residues. CDR3 amino acids: CATSRLQGEKLFF. Written as DNA, the CDR3 is TGTGCCACCAGCAGATTACAGGGAGAAAAACTGTTTTTT.

The chain recombines TRBV4-1 with TRBJ2-7; D is unclear. Germline V gene sequence: CDR1 MGHRA, CDR2 YSYEKL. V lost 5 bases and J 0 bases, leaving 17 bases between the germline ends. The CDR3 is 16 residues long. The CDR3 DNA reads TGCGCCAGCAGCTCGTACTCCGACATTAGCTCCTACGAGCAGTACTTC. It is translated as CASSSYSDISSYEQYF.

The genes are TRBV2 and TRBJ1-1; maybe TRBD1 (6 bases). Germline values: CDR1 SNHLY, CDR2 FYNNEI. With 4 bases removed from V and 8 bases from J, the gap between germline ends came to 8 bases. This CDR3 region has 11 residues. CDR3 nucleotide sequence: TGTGCCAGCAGTGGAGACAGGGAAGCTTTCTTT. Translation: CASSGDREAFF.

The gene calls are TRBV6-1 and TRBJ2-2; 11 nucleotides line up with TRBD2. The CDR3 sequence is 15 residues long. Per germline, CDR1 MNHNS and CDR2 SASEGT. V shed 4 bases, J shed 3 bases, and the junction held 1 base outside the gene matches. The CDR3 DNA follows: TGTGCCAGCAGTGTAGCGGGGGGGCACACCGGGGAGCTGTTTTTT. This encodes CASSVAGGHTGELFF.

The gene calls are TRBV10-3 and TRBJ1-1; D uncertain. V was clipped by 5 bases and J by 3 bases, with 13 bases between them. The germline V gene has CDR1 ENHRY and CDR2 SYGVKD. This CDR3 has 14 amino acids. CDR3 DNA: TGTGCCATCAGTTCAACCCAGAGGGACACTGAAGCTTTCTTT. Amino acids: CAISSTQRDTEAFF.

The chain couples TRBV5-1 to TRBJ2-2, with 7 bases fitting TRBD1. This CDR3 has 16 amino acids. CDR1 is SGHRS, CDR2 YFSETQ, per germline. Trimming at V came to 3 bases and at J to 2 bases, leaving 7 bases not matched to a gene. For the CDR3, the DNA is TGCGCCAGCAGCTCAACTACAGGGGACAACACCGGGGAGCTGTTTTTT. Translated, it gives CASSSTTGDNTGELFF.

The chain recombines TRBV2 with TRBJ2-7; possibly TRBD1 for D (5 bases). CDR1 and CDR2 (germline): SNHLY, FYNNEI. The CDR3 covers 14 residues. Trimming cost V 7 bases and J 2 bases, with 15 bases left between them. The CDR3 protein is CASTKGRGTYEQYF. Written as DNA, the CDR3 is TGTGCCAGCACCAAGGGTAGGGGAACCTACGAGCAGTACTTC.

The chain recombines TRBV5-1 with TRBJ2-7; TRBD1 matches at 9 bases. The V segment lost 4 bases and the J segment 2 bases; nucleotides outside the gene matches: 7. The CDR3 spans 15 residues. CDR1 and CDR2 from the germline V gene are SGHRS and YFSETQ. CDR3 DNA sequence: TGCGCCAGCAGCACGGGACAGGGATATGCCTACGAGCAGTACTTC. This codes for CASSTGQGYAYEQYF. The full variable domain, rest sourced from reference TRBV5-1 and TRBJ2-7, is KAGVTQTPRYLIKTRGQQVTLSCSPISGHRSVSWYQQTPGQGLQFLFEYFSETQRNKGNFPGRFSGRQFSNSRSEMNVSTLELGDSALYLCASSTGQGYAYEQYFGPGTRLTVT.

V usage is TRBV7-5 and J usage is TRBJ1-4; the table assigns TRBD1, which was not confirmed against the DNA. TRBV7-5 counts as a pseudogene. This CDR3 has 16 residues. The CDR3 sequence is CARSSRPGQGNEKLFF. The CDR3, as DNA: TGTGCCAGAAGCTCAAGACCGGGACAGGGAAATGAAAAACTGTTTTTT.

The rearrangement links TRBV9 to TRBJ2-1; D is undetermined. This CDR3 contains 15 residues. The germline gives CDR1 SGDLS, CDR2 YYNGEE. The V end was cut by 0 bases, the J end by 2 bases, with 9 bases between. The CDR3 region is CASSVGDSTYNEQFF. The CDR3 bases are TGTGCCAGCAGCGTAGGAGACTCAACCTACAATGAGCAGTTCTTC.

This clone was recorded only once. The rearrangement links TRBV5-4 to TRBJ2-7; 15 positions match TRBD2. From germline, CDR1 is SGHNT and CDR2 YYREEE (reference sequence). The CDR3 totals 18 residues. The ends lost 4 bases at V and 1 base at J; junction bases unmatched: 9. CDR3 bases: TGTGCCAGCAGCCCTCCGGGACTAGCGGGAGGAAGTTCCTACGAGCAGTACTTC. Its protein product is CASSPPGLAGGSSYEQYF.

This rearrangement joins TRBV5-1 to TRBJ2-1, with 7 nucleotides matching TRBD1. Losses at the gene ends were 3 bases for V and 0 bases for J; bases not matched to a gene: 6. CDR3 length: 16 amino acids. Germline CDR1 reads SGHRS; CDR2 reads YFSETQ. CDR3 in amino acids: CASSYGDSLSYNEQFF. DNA of the CDR3: TGCGCCAGCAGCTATGGGGACAGCCTCTCCTACAATGAGCAGTTCTTC.

Ten or more counts support this clone. The chain has TRBV7-3 and TRBJ1-1; 8 bases align to TRBD1. This CDR3 comprises 13 residues. Losses at the gene ends were 3 bases for V and 3 bases for J; bases not matched to a gene: 0. Germline CDR1 is SGHTA and CDR2 is FQGTGA. DNA of the CDR3: TGTGCCAGCAGCTTGGACAGGGACACTGAAGCTTTCTTT. Translating it yields CASSLDRDTEAFF.